This paragraph covers one T cell receptor (gamma chain) sequence. This clone was recorded many times. The antigen this receptor binds is unknown. A far larger clone lies a single base away; this is likely a read error. The same CDR3 can be traced to other DNA sequences in this sample. Spanning cysteine to phenylalanine, the CDR3 consists of 15 amino acids. Left in the record is the CDR3 DNA by itself, 45 bases read in frame from the first base. From the germline V gene, CDR1 is VINAFY and CDR2 is YDVSNSKD. The sample is drawn from a study of γδ T cells in repeated Plasmodium falciparum infection (dated by TCRdb to about 2021). Study-wide context: The natural-infection arm enrolled Malian children exposed to intense seasonal malaria transmission and compared the Malian children with Australian children matched for age and gender. Four to six malaria-naive U.S. adults underwent four controlled human malaria infections by bites from P. falciparum NF54-infected Anopheles stephensi mosquitoes over approximately 640 days. Controlled-infection subjects were sampled at baseline, immediately before selected infections, and 21 days after each infection. The gammadelta TCR repertoires from Mali were analysed in two ways: cross-sectionally during periods with no transmission, and longitudinally across episodes of acute febrile malaria. In the study, the shaping of the human gammadelta T cell repertoire by repeated Plasmodium falciparum infection was examined using natural infection in Mali and controlled human malaria infection. Overall study outcomes, separate from this receptor: In Vdelta2-negative gammadelta TCR repertoires, which were largely Vdelta1+, repeated controlled infections appeared to drive waves of new clonotype selection. Vgamma9/Vdelta2+ TCR repertoires showed a highly stable polyclonal repertoire over time and infection, with many inter-individual overlapping TCRgamma sequences. Because the controlled-infection cohort was small, analysis of inter-individual variability in gammadelta T cell responses was limited. Compared with Australian children, Malian children appeared to have Vdelta2-negative gammadelta TCR repertoires that were more clonally expanded, less diverse and less shared. The Malian cohort was drawn from a small rural village made up mostly of one ethnic group, which limits generalizability.

The library was built by means of multiplex PCR. Sequencer: Illumina MiSeq. Every sorted gammadelta T cell sample had both its TCR gamma (TRG) and TCR delta (TRD) chains sequenced. As for the original processing: The repertoire analyses used clonotype tree plots, the accumulated frequency of the top 20 clonotypes, and diversity index (DI) and D75 metrics. Public reads were reanalyzed in TCRdb with CATT, and rows carrying the same DNA were merged afterwards. The V and J calls come from TCRdb's annotation, not from the publication. This sample gives 20,000 to 30,000 gamma-chain clones in total; about 3% of them show up just once. Roughly a third of the sample is in the top ten clones. For bulk TCR repertoire analysis, Vgamma9/Vdelta2+ and Vdelta2-negative gammadelta T cell populations were isolated by flow sorting from peripheral blood mononuclear cells.

Sequenced sample: gamma-delta T cells from blood. The clonotype comes from a pool of human donors (malaria-infected and uninfected, not separated). This receptor chain uses TRGV5 and TRGJ1 or TRGJ2. The CDR3 protein is CATWDRPVDYYKKLF. The base sequence is TGTGCCACCTGGGACAGGCCGGTTGATTATTACAAGAAACTCTTT.